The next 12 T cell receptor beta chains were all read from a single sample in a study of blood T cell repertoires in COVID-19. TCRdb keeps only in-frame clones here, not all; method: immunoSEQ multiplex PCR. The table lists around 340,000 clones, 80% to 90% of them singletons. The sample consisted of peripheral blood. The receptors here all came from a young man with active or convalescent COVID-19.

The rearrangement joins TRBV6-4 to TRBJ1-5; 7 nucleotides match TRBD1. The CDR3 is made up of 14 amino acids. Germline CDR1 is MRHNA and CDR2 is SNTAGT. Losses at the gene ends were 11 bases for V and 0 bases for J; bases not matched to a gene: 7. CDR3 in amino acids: CAGLQGPSNQPQHF. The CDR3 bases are TGTGCCGGATTACAGGGGCCTAGCAATCAGCCCCAGCATTTT.

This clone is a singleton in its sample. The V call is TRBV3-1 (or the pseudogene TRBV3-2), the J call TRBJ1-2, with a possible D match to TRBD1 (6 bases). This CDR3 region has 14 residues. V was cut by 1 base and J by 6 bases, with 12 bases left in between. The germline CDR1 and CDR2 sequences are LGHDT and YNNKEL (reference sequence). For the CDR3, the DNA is TGTGCCAGCAGCCAAGGGGCAGGGGTGGATGGCTACACCTTC. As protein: CASSQGAGVDGYTF.

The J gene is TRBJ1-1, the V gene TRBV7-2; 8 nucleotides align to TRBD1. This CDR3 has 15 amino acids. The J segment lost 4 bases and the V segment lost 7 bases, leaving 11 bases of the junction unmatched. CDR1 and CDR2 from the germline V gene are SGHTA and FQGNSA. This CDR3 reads CASIRQGRRGTEAFF. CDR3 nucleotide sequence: TGTGCCAGCATCCGACAGGGGCGTCGCGGCACTGAAGCTTTCTTT. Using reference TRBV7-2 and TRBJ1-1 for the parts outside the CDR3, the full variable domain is GAGVSQSPSNKVTEKGKDVELRCDPISGHTALYWYRQSLGQGLEFLIYFQGNSAPDKSGLPSDRFSAERTGGSVSTLTIQRTQQEDSAVYLCASIRQGRRGTEAFFGQGTRLTVV.

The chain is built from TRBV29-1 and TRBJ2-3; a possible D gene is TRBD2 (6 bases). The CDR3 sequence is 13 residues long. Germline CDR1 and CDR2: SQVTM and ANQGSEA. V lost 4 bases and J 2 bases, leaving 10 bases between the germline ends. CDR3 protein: CSVGEVVTDTQYF. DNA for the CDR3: TGCAGCGTTGGGGAGGTGGTCACAGATACGCAGTATTTT.

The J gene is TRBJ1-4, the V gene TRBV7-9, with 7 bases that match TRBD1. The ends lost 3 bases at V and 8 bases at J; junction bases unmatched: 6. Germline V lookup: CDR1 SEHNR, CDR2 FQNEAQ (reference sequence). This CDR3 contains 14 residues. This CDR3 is CASSFGTGEEKLFF. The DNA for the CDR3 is TGTGCCAGCAGCTTCGGAACAGGGGAGGAAAAACTGTTTTTT.

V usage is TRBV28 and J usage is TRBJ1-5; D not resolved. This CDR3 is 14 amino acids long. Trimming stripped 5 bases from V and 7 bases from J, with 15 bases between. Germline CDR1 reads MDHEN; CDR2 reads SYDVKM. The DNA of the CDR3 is TGTGCCAGCAGTGGTGGTGGGCATGACCAGCCCCAGCATTTT. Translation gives CASSGGGHDQPQHF.

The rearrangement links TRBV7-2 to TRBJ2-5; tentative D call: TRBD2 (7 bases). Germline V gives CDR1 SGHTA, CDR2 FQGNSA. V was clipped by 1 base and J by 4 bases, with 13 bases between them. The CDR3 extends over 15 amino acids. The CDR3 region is CASSLVTGRGETQYF. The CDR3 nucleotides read TGTGCCAGCAGCTTAGTAACAGGGAGGGGAGAGACCCAGTACTTC.

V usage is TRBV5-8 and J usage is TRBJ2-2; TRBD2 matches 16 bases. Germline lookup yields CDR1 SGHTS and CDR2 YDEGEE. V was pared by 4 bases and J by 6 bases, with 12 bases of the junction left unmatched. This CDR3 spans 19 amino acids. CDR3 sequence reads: CASSLQTGLAGGPAGELFF. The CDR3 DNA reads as TGTGCCAGCAGCCTGCAGACGGGACTAGCGGGAGGGCCCGCCGGGGAGCTGTTTTTT.

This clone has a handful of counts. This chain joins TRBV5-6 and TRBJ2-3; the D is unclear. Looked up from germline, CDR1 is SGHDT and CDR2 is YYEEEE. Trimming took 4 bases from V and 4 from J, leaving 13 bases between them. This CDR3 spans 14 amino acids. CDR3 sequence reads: CASSPPDTSDTQYF. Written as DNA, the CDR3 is TGTGCCAGCAGCCCACCTGACACCTCAGATACGCAGTATTTT. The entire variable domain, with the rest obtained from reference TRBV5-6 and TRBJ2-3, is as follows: DAGVTQSPTHLIKTRGQQVTLRCSPKSGHDTVSWYQQALGQGPQFIFQYYEEEERQRGNFPDRFSGHQFPNYSSELNVNALLLGDSALYLCASSPPDTSDTQYFGPGTRLTVL.

CDR3 nucleotides: TGCGCCAGCAGCCCAGGGACAGGGCGTCAGCCCCAGCATTTT. Its protein product is CASSPGTGRQPQHF. The V gene is TRBV5-1, the J gene TRBJ1-5, with 9 bases lining up with TRBD1. Losses at the gene ends were 4 bases for V and 6 bases for J; bases not matched to a gene: 5. The CDR3 spans 14 residues. Germline assignment: CDR1 SGHRS and CDR2 YFSETQ.

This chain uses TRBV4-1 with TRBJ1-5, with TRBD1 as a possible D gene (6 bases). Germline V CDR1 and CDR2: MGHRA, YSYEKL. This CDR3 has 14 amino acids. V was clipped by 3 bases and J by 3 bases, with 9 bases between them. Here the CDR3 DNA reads TGCGCCAGCAGCCAGGGGGCGTTCAATCAGCCCCAGCATTTT. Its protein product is CASSQGAFNQPQHF.

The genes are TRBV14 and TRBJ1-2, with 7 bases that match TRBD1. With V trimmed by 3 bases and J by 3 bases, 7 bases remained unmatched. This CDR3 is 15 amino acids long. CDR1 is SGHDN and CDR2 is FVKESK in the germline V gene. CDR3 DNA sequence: TGTGCCAGCAGCCACCCTCGACAGGGCCACTATGGCTACACCTTC. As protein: CASSHPRQGHYGYTF.